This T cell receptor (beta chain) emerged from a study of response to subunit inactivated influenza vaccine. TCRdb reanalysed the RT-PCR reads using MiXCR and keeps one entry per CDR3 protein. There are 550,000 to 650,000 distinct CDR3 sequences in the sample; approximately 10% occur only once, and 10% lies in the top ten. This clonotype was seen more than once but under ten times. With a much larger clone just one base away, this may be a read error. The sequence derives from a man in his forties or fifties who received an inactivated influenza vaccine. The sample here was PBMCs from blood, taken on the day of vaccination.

CDR3 sequence: CSVGVAHEQYF. The CDR3 nucleotides are TGCAGCGTTGGGGTGGCCCACGAGCAGTACTTC. The V and J genes are TRBV29-1 and TRBJ2-7; D ambiguous. The CDR3 has 11 amino acids. The V and J ends lost 4 bases and 5 bases respectively, with 9 bases between them. Germline lookup yields CDR1 SQVTM and CDR2 ANQGSEA.